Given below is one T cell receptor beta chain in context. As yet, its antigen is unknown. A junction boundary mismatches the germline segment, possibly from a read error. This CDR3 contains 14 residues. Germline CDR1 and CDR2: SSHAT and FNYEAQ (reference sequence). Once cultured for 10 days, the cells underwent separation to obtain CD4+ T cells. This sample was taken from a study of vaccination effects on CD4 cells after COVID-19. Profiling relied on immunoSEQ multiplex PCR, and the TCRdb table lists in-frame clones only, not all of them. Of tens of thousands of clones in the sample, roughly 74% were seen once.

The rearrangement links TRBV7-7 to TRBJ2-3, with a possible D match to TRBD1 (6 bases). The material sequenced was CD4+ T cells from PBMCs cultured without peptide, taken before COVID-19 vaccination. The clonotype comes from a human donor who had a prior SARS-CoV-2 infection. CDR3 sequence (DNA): TGTGCTAGCAGCCCAGGACAGTTCACAGATACGCAGTATTTT. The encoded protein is CASSPGQFTDTQYF.